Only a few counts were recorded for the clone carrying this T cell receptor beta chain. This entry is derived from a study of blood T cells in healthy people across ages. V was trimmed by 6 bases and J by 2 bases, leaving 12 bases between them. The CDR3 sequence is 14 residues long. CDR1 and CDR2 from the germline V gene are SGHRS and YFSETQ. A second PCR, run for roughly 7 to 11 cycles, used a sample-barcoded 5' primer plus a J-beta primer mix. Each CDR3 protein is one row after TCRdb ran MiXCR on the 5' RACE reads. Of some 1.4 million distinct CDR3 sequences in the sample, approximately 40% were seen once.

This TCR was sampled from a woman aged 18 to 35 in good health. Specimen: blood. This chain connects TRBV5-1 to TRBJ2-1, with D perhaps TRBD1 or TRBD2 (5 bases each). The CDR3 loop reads CASTGPTAYNEQFF. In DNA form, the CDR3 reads TGCGCCAGCACGGGACCAACAGCCTACAATGAGCAGTTCTTC.